Listed here are 21 T cell receptor beta chains from one sample, sequenced in a study of long-term antiretroviral therapy in people with HIV. They ran version v3.0 of the immunoSEQ assay at survey level. Generated by immunoSEQ multiplex PCR, the TCRdb table keeps only in-frame clones and is missing some. The sample has around 20,000 clones; around four fifths are singletons. Sequenced material: unsorted PBMCs, taken around 4 years after starting antiretroviral therapy. The source is a man between 18 and 29 years old with HIV.

The chain joins TRBV5-1 to TRBJ2-5; 8 positions match TRBD2. The CDR3 is 15 residues long. The germline V gene has CDR1 SGHRS and CDR2 YFSETQ. V trimming: 1 base; J trimming: 1 base; junction bases outside the gene matches: 3. The CDR3 DNA reads as TGCGCCAGCAGCTTGATTACTAGCGGCCAAGAGACCCAGTACTTC. Its protein is CASSLITSGQETQYF.

This clone has a single count. This chain uses TRBV19 with TRBJ2-5; D ambiguous. This CDR3 contains 13 residues. Germline lookup yields CDR1 LNHDA and CDR2 SQIVND (reference sequence). Trimming took 3 bases from V and 5 from J, leaving 10 bases between them. This CDR3 is CASSISSVETQYF. DNA of the CDR3: TGTGCCAGTAGTATTTCATCCGTGGAGACCCAGTACTTC. Based on the CDR3 plus reference TRBV19 and TRBJ2-5, the full variable domain is DGGITQSPKYLFRKEGQNVTLSCEQNLNHDAMYWYRQDPGQGLRLIYYSQIVNDFQKGDIAEGYSVSREKKESFPLTVTSAQKNPTAFYLCASSISSVETQYFGPGTRLLVL.

DNA of the CDR3: TGTGCAAACCAGGAGGGAAGGGACACTGAAGCTTTCTTT. Its translation is CANQEGRDTEAFF. V is TRBV28 and J is TRBJ1-1; no clear D gene. This CDR3 region has 13 residues. Germline V gene data show CDR1 as MDHEN and CDR2 as SYDVKM.

The CDR3 sequence is CASSWATPDTQYF. The CDR3 nucleotides read TGTGCCAGCAGTTGGGCTACTCCAGATACGCAGTATTTT. The chain couples TRBV27 to TRBJ2-3; D is undetermined. The V and J ends lost 4 bases and 4 bases respectively, with 9 bases between them. The CDR3 has 13 amino acids. CDR1 and CDR2 from the germline V gene are MNHEY and SMNVEV (reference sequence).

The CDR3 reads CASSFWTSDTQYF. The CDR3, as DNA: TGTGCCAGCAGCTTTTGGACTTCAGATACGCAGTATTTT. The rearrangement uses TRBV11-2 and TRBJ2-3, with a possible D match to TRBD2 (5 bases). Germline-derived CDR1 and CDR2 are SGHAT and FQNNGV. Trimming removed 3 bases at V and 4 bases at J, with 8 bases between. This CDR3 is 13 amino acids long.

CDR3 loop: CASSAWDSPNYGYTF. Here the CDR3 DNA reads TGTGCCAGCAGCGCCTGGGACAGCCCTAACTATGGCTACACCTTC. This chain connects TRBV5-5 to TRBJ1-2; 7 nucleotides line up with TRBD1. Germline values: CDR1 SGHKS, CDR2 YYEKEE (reference sequence). With 4 bases clipped from V and 0 bases from J, the junction kept 6 bases outside the gene matches. The CDR3 covers 15 residues.

DNA for the CDR3: TGTGCCAGCAGTCCCGTAGCGGCTTACACAGATACGCAGTATTTT. Translation: CASSPVAAYTDTQYF. This chain links TRBV27 with TRBJ2-3; a possible D gene is TRBD2 (6 bases). The germline gives CDR1 MNHEY, CDR2 SMNVEV (reference sequence). Trimming shortened V by 5 bases and J by 2 bases, and 14 bases separated the two germline ends. The CDR3 sequence is 15 residues long.

The chain uses TRBV9 and TRBJ1-4; tentative D call: TRBD1 (6 bases). This CDR3 has 13 residues. Trimming stripped 7 bases from V and 12 bases from J, with 19 bases between. Germline lookup yields CDR1 SGDLS and CDR2 YYNGEE. The CDR3 DNA sequence: TGTGCCAGCGCCACGACCACAGAGGGGGAACTGTTTTTT. This translates into CASATTTEGELFF.

The chain recombines TRBV19 with TRBJ2-1; the match to TRBD1 covers 7 bases. The CDR3 has 13 amino acids. V lost 2 bases, J lost 7 bases, and 2 bases stayed unmatched. Germline CDR1 is LNHDA and CDR2 is SQIVND (reference sequence). In nucleotides, the CDR3 is TGTGCCAGTAGTATACAGGGGGAAAATGAGCAGTTCTTC. Its translation: CASSIQGENEQFF.

This clone was detected a few times. The genes are TRBV9 and TRBJ1-6; a possible D gene is TRBD1 (6 bases). The V end was cut by 8 bases, the J end by 7 bases, with 16 bases between. The CDR3 spans 14 residues. Germline assignment: CDR1 SGDLS and CDR2 YYNGEE. The CDR3 loop is CASSRRQGNSPLHF. The DNA for the CDR3 is TGTGCCAGTAGCCGGCGGCAGGGGAATTCACCCCTCCACTTT.

This sequence joins TRBV19 and TRBJ1-6; D not certain. Between the trimmed V and J ends, which lost 6 bases and 7 bases, there was a span of 16 bases. CDR1 is LNHDA and CDR2 is SQIVND in the germline V gene (reference sequence). The CDR3 totals 15 residues. In DNA, the CDR3 is TGTGCCAGTAGCCACGGCGGCCTATTGAATTCACCCCTCCACTTT. This translates into CASSHGGLLNSPLHF.

The chain has TRBV9 and TRBJ1-6; D is undetermined. V dropped 4 bases and J dropped 8 bases, with 10 bases sitting between them. Per the germline V gene, CDR1 is SGDLS and CDR2 is YYNGEE. The CDR3 length is 13 residues. CDR3 coding DNA: TGTGCCAGCAGCCTGCCCGGGGATTCACCCCTCCACTTT. Encoded protein: CASSLPGDSPLHF. The full variable domain, its missing parts supplied by reference TRBV9 and TRBJ1-6, is DSGVTQTPKHLITATGQRVTLRCSPRSGDLSVYWYQQSLDQGLQFLIQYYNGEERAKGNILERFSAQQFPDLHSELNLSSLELGDSALYFCASSLPGDSPLHFGNGTRLTVT.

This clone has a handful of counts. The chain joins TRBV5-4 to TRBJ1-6, with D possibly TRBD1 on 5 matching bases. Germline assignment: CDR1 SGHNT and CDR2 YYREEE (reference sequence). V shed 1 base and J shed 6 bases, with 8 bases lying between them. The CDR3 is made up of 14 amino acids. The CDR3 reads CASSLKGFNSPLHF. The CDR3 bases are TGTGCCAGCAGCTTGAAGGGGTTTAATTCACCCCTCCACTTT.

DNA of the CDR3: TGTGCCAGCAGCACCGCCGTGAGGTCTGCACCCCTCCACTTT. Protein: CASSTAVRSAPLHF. The gene calls are TRBV27 and TRBJ1-6; D remains unclear. Germline values: CDR1 MNHEY, CDR2 SMNVEV (reference sequence). V shed 6 bases and J shed 11 bases, with 17 bases lying between them. CDR3 size: 14 residues.

The J gene is TRBJ2-5, the V gene TRBV7-9; D might be TRBD1 or TRBD2, each matching 5 bases. Germline values: CDR1 SEHNR, CDR2 FQNEAQ (reference sequence). The CDR3 has 14 residues. The V and J ends lost 2 bases and 5 bases respectively, with 12 bases between them. The CDR3 sequence: CASSLRGSVETQYF. The CDR3 DNA sequence: TGTGCCAGCAGCTTACGGGGCAGCGTGGAGACCCAGTACTTC.

CDR3 sequence (DNA): TGTGCCAGTAGGGGGACAGGGGCAGGCAATTCACCCCTCCACTTT. Encoded protein: CASRGTGAGNSPLHF. The V gene is TRBV19, the J gene TRBJ1-6; 10 bases map to TRBD1. The trim removed 6 bases at V and 7 bases at J, leaving 6 bases unmatched. The length of the CDR3 is 15 residues. Germline loops: CDR1 LNHDA, CDR2 SQIVND (reference sequence). The full variable domain, completed using reference TRBV19 and TRBJ1-6, is DGGITQSPKYLFRKEGQNVTLSCEQNLNHDAMYWYRQDPGQGLRLIYYSQIVNDFQKGDIAEGYSVSREKKESFPLTVTSAQKNPTAFYLCASRGTGAGNSPLHFGNGTRLTVT.

The CDR3 reads CATHRGDEQFF. The CDR3 DNA reads TGTGCCACCCACAGGGGTGATGAGCAGTTCTTC. The chain has TRBV6-1 and TRBJ2-1, with 7 bases that match TRBD1. After removal of 10 bases from V and 8 bases from J, the junction contained 5 bases not matched to a gene. The CDR3 length is 11 residues. CDR1 is MNHNS, CDR2 SASEGT, per germline.

V usage is TRBV5-4 and J usage is TRBJ1-1; D gene ambiguous. This CDR3 is built from 13 residues. Germline values: CDR1 SGHNT, CDR2 YYREEE (reference sequence). V lost 1 base to trimming and J lost 1 base, with 5 bases between them. The CDR3 loop is CASSLSRNTEAFF. For the CDR3, the DNA is TGTGCCAGCAGCTTGTCGAGGAACACTGAAGCTTTCTTT.

This clone was detected a few times. The sample has other DNA sequences that encode this CDR3 too. The genes are TRBV6-5 and TRBJ2-1; D remains ambiguous. The CDR3 has 14 residues. Germline CDR1 MNHEY, CDR2 SVGAGI. Trimming left V 4 bases short and J 0 bases short, with 7 bases between. In DNA, the CDR3 is TGTGCCAGCAGTTTCTCTAGCTCCTACAATGAGCAGTTCTTC. Translation: CASSFSSSYNEQFF.

CDR3 amino acids: CATGKQGSDTQYF. CDR3 bases: TGTGCCACCGGTAAGCAGGGCTCAGATACGCAGTATTTT. The rearrangement uses TRBV6-1 and TRBJ2-3; maybe TRBD1 (5 bases). Trimming removed 10 bases at V and 4 bases at J, with 15 bases between. The CDR3 sequence is 13 residues long. CDR1 MNHNS and CDR2 SASEGT come from the germline V gene.

This chain links TRBV19 with TRBJ1-2, with D uncertain. This CDR3 contains 16 residues. Deletions cut 3 bases from V and 5 bases from J, with 19 bases between. Germline V gene lookup returns CDR1 LNHDA and CDR2 SQIVND (reference sequence). The CDR3 DNA follows: TGTGCCAGTAGTATGGAGCCCCGACGGCACCTTTATGGCTACACCTTC. Residues: CASSMEPRRHLYGYTF.